A single sample is the source of the 25 T cell receptor beta chains below, sequenced in a study of PD-1 blockade in mismatch repair-deficient tumors. This table comes from immunoSEQ multiplex PCR, and its TCRdb copy is limited to in-frame clones, with some not included. The sample lists 30,000 to 40,000 clones; 80% to 90% were seen once. The material was peripheral blood, obtained less than 95 weeks after starting pembrolizumab. These receptors were obtained from an adult with mismatch repair-deficient cancer.

CDR3 DNA sequence: TGTGCCAGCAGCGCGGGACAGGGAGCGGAGGCTGAAGCTTTCTTT. Protein: CASSAGQGAEAEAFF. V usage is TRBV7-3 and J usage is TRBJ1-1; TRBD1 matches at 9 bases. Germline-derived CDR1 and CDR2 are SGHTA and FQGTGA. The V and J ends lost 5 bases and 6 bases, in that order; junction bases with no gene match: 10. The CDR3 has 15 amino acids.

The chain has TRBV9 and TRBJ1-1, with D possibly matching TRBD1 (6 bases). The germline V gene has CDR1 SGDLS and CDR2 YYNGEE. Trimming took 3 bases from V and 5 from J, leaving 11 bases between them. The CDR3 totals 13 residues. The CDR3 here is CASSGSRGTEAFF. DNA of the CDR3: TGTGCCAGCAGCGGCTCAAGGGGGACTGAAGCTTTCTTT.

This chain uses TRBV30 with TRBJ2-1; 7 nucleotides align to TRBD2. The CDR3 has 14 residues. Germline values: CDR1 GTSNPN, CDR2 SVGIG (reference sequence). CDR3 in amino acids: CALQSGTGYNEQFF. Here the CDR3 DNA reads TGTGCTCTTCAGAGCGGGACTGGCTACAATGAGCAGTTCTTC.

V and J are TRBV7-9 and TRBJ1-3; D gene unclear. The CDR3 spans 12 residues. The V end was cut by 3 bases, the J end by 4 bases, with 4 bases between. Germline V CDR1 and CDR2: SEHNR, FQNEAQ (reference sequence). The DNA for the CDR3 is TGTGCCAGCAGCTTTTCGGGAAACACCATATATTTT. This translates into CASSFSGNTIYF.

The genes are TRBV2 and TRBJ2-5, with TRBD1 matching 8 bases. The CDR3 is 14 residues long. CDR1 is SNHLY, CDR2 FYNNEI, per germline. V shed 6 bases, J shed 1 base, and the junction held 4 bases outside the gene matches. In DNA form, the CDR3 reads TGTGCCAGCAGAAGGACAGGGTCCCAAGAGACCCAGTACTTC. Amino acids: CASRRTGSQETQYF.

The rearrangement links TRBV6-1 to TRBJ2-3; 8 positions agree with TRBD2. Germline assignment: CDR1 MNHNS and CDR2 SASEGT. J lost 1 base, V lost 5 bases, and 5 bases had no gene match. The CDR3 runs 15 residues. The CDR3: CASSPQTSGTDTQYF. DNA of the CDR3: TGTGCCAGCAGTCCCCAGACTAGCGGCACAGATACGCAGTATTTT.

This clone was seen only a few times. V is TRBV6-6 and J is TRBJ2-1, with D unclear. This CDR3 contains 14 residues. Germline CDR1 reads MNHNY; CDR2 reads SVGAGI (reference sequence). V was pared by 0 bases and J by 7 bases, with 10 bases between. In DNA, the CDR3 is TGTGCCAGCAGTTACTCCTCATGGGCGAATGAGCAGTTCTTC. Its protein is CASSYSSWANEQFF.

The V and J genes are TRBV7-2 and TRBJ1-2; D may be TRBD1 (5 bases). CDR3 length equals 15 residues. Germline V gene lookup returns CDR1 SGHTA and CDR2 FQGNSA. With 1 base removed from V and 4 bases from J, the gap between germline ends came to 13 bases. CDR3 bases: TGTGCCAGCAGCTTAGTTCCGGGGGAGATCTATGGCTACACCTTC. Translated: CASSLVPGEIYGYTF.

The chain uses TRBV5-1 and TRBJ2-6, with D unclear. This CDR3 has 16 amino acids. Germline assignment: CDR1 SGHRS and CDR2 YFSETQ. V gave up 1 base and J gave up 4 bases, with 12 bases separating them. This CDR3 is CASSLNDRTGANVLTF. The CDR3 DNA is TGCGCCAGCAGCTTGAACGATAGAACGGGGGCCAACGTCCTGACTTTC. Using reference TRBV5-1 and TRBJ2-6 for the parts outside the CDR3, the full variable domain is KAGVTQTPRYLIKTRGQQVTLSCSPISGHRSVSWYQQTPGQGLQFLFEYFSETQRNKGNFPGRFSGRQFSNSRSEMNVSTLELGDSALYLCASSLNDRTGANVLTFGAGSRLTVL.

The chain employs TRBV7-3 and TRBJ2-3, with D possibly being TRBD2 (5 bases). Germline lookup yields CDR1 SGHTA and CDR2 FQGTGA. The V and J ends lost 0 bases and 4 bases respectively, with 11 bases between them. This CDR3 spans 15 amino acids. The CDR3 bases are TGTGCCAGCAGCTTAACGGCGGCTAGCTCAGATACGCAGTATTTT. As protein: CASSLTAASSDTQYF.

J is TRBJ1-4 and V is TRBV11-2, with TRBD1 matching 7 bases. The V gene's germline CDR1 is SGHAT and CDR2 FQNNGV. The CDR3 has 14 residues. The J segment lost 5 bases and the V segment lost 3 bases, leaving 3 bases of the junction unmatched. CDR3 bases: TGTGCCAGCAGCTTGGGACAGAAAAATGAAAAACTGTTTTTT. Translated: CASSLGQKNEKLFF.

The chain has TRBV4-1 and TRBJ1-2, with TRBD1 matching 10 bases. Germline CDR1 MGHRA, CDR2 YSYEKL. Losses at the gene ends were 3 bases for V and 3 bases for J; bases not matched to a gene: 4. The CDR3 has 15 residues. The CDR3 spells CASSQRQGADYGYTF. The CDR3 DNA follows: TGCGCCAGCAGCCAGAGACAGGGGGCGGACTATGGCTACACCTTC.

Here the CDR3 reads CASSPVDSNQPQHF. The CDR3, as DNA: TGTGCCAGTAGTCCCGTCGATAGCAATCAGCCCCAGCATTTT. The chain joins TRBV19 to TRBJ1-5, with D unresolved. Deletions cut 5 bases from V and 0 bases from J, with 8 bases between. The CDR3 extends over 14 amino acids. Germline CDR1 and CDR2: LNHDA and SQIVND (reference sequence).

This clone was seen a handful of times. The chain uses TRBV7-3 and TRBJ2-7, with a possible D match to TRBD2 (6 bases). Germline CDR1 and CDR2: SGHTA and FQGTGA. CDR3 length: 15 amino acids. V was trimmed by 5 bases and J by 0 bases, leaving 14 bases between them. CDR3 bases: TGTGCCAGCAGCCCCATGCCCGGGAGCTCCTACGAGCAGTACTTC. As protein: CASSPMPGSSYEQYF.

The V gene is TRBV5-6, the J gene TRBJ2-7; possibly TRBD1 for D (6 bases). Trimming pared 3 bases from V and 3 bases from J, leaving 10 bases between. Germline V gives CDR1 SGHDT, CDR2 YYEEEE. This CDR3 spans 13 amino acids. In DNA, the CDR3 is TGTGCCAGCAGCTCGGGACATCGCTACGAGCAGTACTTC. Translating gives CASSSGHRYEQYF.

This clone was recorded once. This chain connects TRBV29-1 to TRBJ1-1; D unclear. Germline CDR1 and CDR2: SQVTM and ANQGSEA. The CDR3 has 13 amino acids. V lost 4 bases to trimming and J lost 0 bases, with 9 bases between them. The CDR3 DNA reads TGCAGCGTTGGAGGACGGATGAACACTGAAGCTTTCTTT. Its translation: CSVGGRMNTEAFF.

The chain uses TRBV5-1 and TRBJ2-1, with 9 bases fitting TRBD2. V lost 2 bases, J lost 8 bases, and 11 bases stayed unmatched. The CDR3 length is 16 residues. CDR1 is SGHRS and CDR2 is YFSETQ in the germline V gene. This CDR3 is CASSFSAGGITDEQFF. The CDR3 DNA follows: TGCGCCAGCAGCTTCTCGGCGGGAGGGATTACAGATGAGCAGTTCTTC.

This chain links TRBV5-1 with TRBJ2-5, with TRBD2 identical over 12 bases. Losses at the gene ends were 4 bases for V and 3 bases for J; bases not matched to a gene: 10. Germline V CDR1 and CDR2: SGHRS, YFSETQ. The CDR3 has 17 residues. CDR3 nucleotide sequence: TGCGCCAGCAGCGCATTACTAGCGGGAGGCCTTGAAGAGACCCAGTACTTC. It translates to CASSALLAGGLEETQYF.

The chain couples TRBV27 to TRBJ2-5, with TRBD2 matching 9 bases. CDR3 length: 16 amino acids. Germline CDR1 is MNHEY and CDR2 is SMNVEV (reference sequence). V gave up 2 bases and J gave up 2 bases; unmatched junction bases: 6. The CDR3 here is CASSLVSGSAQETQYF. DNA of the CDR3: TGTGCCAGCAGTTTAGTTAGCGGGAGTGCTCAAGAGACCCAGTACTTC.

This rearrangement joins TRBV30 to TRBJ2-1, with a tentative D call TRBD2 (5 bases). Germline CDR1 is GTSNPN and CDR2 is SVGIG (reference sequence). This CDR3 is 12 amino acids long. With 5 bases removed from V and 5 bases from J, the gap between germline ends came to 10 bases. The CDR3 nucleotides are TGTGCCTGGGGCCTAGCAAACAATGAGCAGTTCTTC. Its translation is CAWGLANNEQFF.

This clone has more than one count but fewer than ten. The J gene is TRBJ2-2, the V gene TRBV2; 9 bases map to TRBD1. Per germline, CDR1 SNHLY and CDR2 FYNNEI. Trimming took 6 bases from V and 4 from J; bases not matched to a gene: 6. CDR3 length equals 15 residues. The CDR3 here is CASSGTGLFTGELFF. CDR3 DNA sequence: TGTGCCAGCAGCGGGACAGGGCTTTTCACCGGGGAGCTGTTTTTT.

The rearrangement joins TRBV4-1 to TRBJ1-2; maybe TRBD1 (6 bases). Germline V gene data show CDR1 as MGHRA and CDR2 as YSYEKL. CDR3 length: 15 residues. V lost 4 bases to trimming and J lost 8 bases, with 20 bases between them. The CDR3 loop reads CASSPVKGGGGGYTF. The CDR3 DNA sequence: TGCGCCAGCAGCCCCGTGAAGGGGGGCGGTGGAGGCTACACCTTC.

The chain joins TRBV4-2 to TRBJ1-1, with D unresolved. The CDR3 contains 11 residues. V was shortened by 10 bases and J by 1 base, with 7 bases between the two germline ends. The germline V gene encodes CDR1 LGHNA and CDR2 YNFKEQ. The CDR3 DNA follows: TGTGCCACAGTGAAGAACACTGAAGCTTTCTTT. It codes for CATVKNTEAFF.

This clone was detected a few times. The genes are TRBV27 and TRBJ1-1; no definite D call. Trimming removed 5 bases at V and 6 bases at J, with 16 bases between. Germline lookup yields CDR1 MNHEY and CDR2 SMNVEV (reference sequence). This CDR3 is 14 amino acids long. CDR3 region: CASSPRTVRAEAFF. CDR3 nucleotide sequence: TGTGCCAGCAGTCCGCGGACGGTTAGGGCTGAAGCTTTCTTT.

The chain employs TRBV27 and TRBJ2-5; TRBD1 aligns across 10 bases. The CDR3 consists of 18 residues. The V gene end was trimmed by 2 bases and the J gene end by 5 bases; junction bases not matched to a gene: 14. Germline CDR1 is MNHEY and CDR2 is SMNVEV (reference sequence). DNA for the CDR3: TGTGCCAGCAGTTTACGGGGCTGGCAGACAGGGGGCGAGGAGACCCAGTACTTC. Protein product: CASSLRGWQTGGEETQYF.